The present T cell receptor beta chain was sequenced within a study of human T cells and chemical hapten exposure. The wider study: Per-sample TCR yields varied mainly from small pooled library volume differences. Whole-study results and caveats: TCRs at a frequency above 1 in 1000 stayed unchanged with DPC sensitization.

The time point was: patch test 1, 2 weeks after DPC sensitization. Treatment meaning: therapeutic diphenylcyclopropenone sensitization with weekly scalp DPC. Sample donors consisted of patients with alopecia, aged 18 to 70 years, who were suitable for DPC. Individual cDNA molecules received unique molecular identifiers in the library. TCRdb re-analysed the RACE reads in MiXCR, keeping a single row per CDR3 protein. The sample consists of more than 55,000 distinct CDR3 sequences, approximately 9.4% of them appearing once. The germline V gene encodes CDR1 MNHNS and CDR2 SASEGT. The CDR3 is 17 amino acids. V lost 4 bases to trimming and J lost 4 bases; unmatched junction nucleotides: 14. In this sample, this clonotype turned up a few times. Its antigen is currently unknown.

Specimen: whole blood, collected in connection with sensitization to the hapten diphenylcyclopropenone (DPC). The sequence came from a woman in her thirties or forties with alopecia areata. Some clones in this sample may be carry-over from other donors' samples. The chain combines TRBV6-1 with TRBJ1-2, with TRBD1 matching over 8 bases. In DNA form, the CDR3 reads TGTGCCAGCAGTGGAGCCACAAGGACAGGGCTGATCTATGGCTACACCTTC. Its protein is CASSGATRTGLIYGYTF.